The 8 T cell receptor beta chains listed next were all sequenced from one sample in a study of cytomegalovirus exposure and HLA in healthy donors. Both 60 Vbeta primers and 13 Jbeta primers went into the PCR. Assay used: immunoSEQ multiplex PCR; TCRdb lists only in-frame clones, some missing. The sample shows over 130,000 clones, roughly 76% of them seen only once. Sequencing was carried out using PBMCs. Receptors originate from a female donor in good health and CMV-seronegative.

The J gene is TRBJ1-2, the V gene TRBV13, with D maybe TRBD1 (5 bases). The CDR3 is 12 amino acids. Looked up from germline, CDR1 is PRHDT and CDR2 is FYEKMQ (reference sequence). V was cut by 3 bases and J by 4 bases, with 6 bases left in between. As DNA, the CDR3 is TGTGCCAGCAGCTTGACAGTCTATGGCTACACCTTC. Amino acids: CASSLTVYGYTF.

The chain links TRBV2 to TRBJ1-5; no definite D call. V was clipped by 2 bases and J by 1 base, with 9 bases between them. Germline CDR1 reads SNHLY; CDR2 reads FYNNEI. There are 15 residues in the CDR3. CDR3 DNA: TGTGCCAGCAGTGAAATCAGTAGCAGCAATCAGCCCCAGCATTTT. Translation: CASSEISSSNQPQHF.

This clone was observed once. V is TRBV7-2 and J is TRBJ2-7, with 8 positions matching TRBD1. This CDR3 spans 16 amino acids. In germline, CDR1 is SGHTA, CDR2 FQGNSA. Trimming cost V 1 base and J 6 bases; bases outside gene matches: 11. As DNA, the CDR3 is TGTGCCAGCAGCTTAGTGGTCCCGGGACAGGACCCCGAGCAGTACTTC. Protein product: CASSLVVPGQDPEQYF. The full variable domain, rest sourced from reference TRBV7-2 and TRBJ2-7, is GAGVSQSPSNKVTEKGKDVELRCDPISGHTALYWYRQSLGQGLEFLIYFQGNSAPDKSGLPSDRFSAERTGGSVSTLTIQRTQQEDSAVYLCASSLVVPGQDPEQYFGPGTRLTVT.

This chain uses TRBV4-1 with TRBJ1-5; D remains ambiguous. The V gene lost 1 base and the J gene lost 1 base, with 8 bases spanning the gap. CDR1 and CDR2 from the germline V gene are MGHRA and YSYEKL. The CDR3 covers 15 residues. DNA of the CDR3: TGCGCCAGCAGCCAAGGGGCAGCCAGCAATCAGCCCCAGCATTTT. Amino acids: CASSQGAASNQPQHF.

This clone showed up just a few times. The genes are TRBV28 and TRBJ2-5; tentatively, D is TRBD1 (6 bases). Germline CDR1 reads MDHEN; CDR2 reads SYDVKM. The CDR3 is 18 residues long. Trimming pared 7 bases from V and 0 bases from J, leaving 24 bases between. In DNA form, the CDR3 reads TGTGCCAGCACCGACCGGGTTCGGGACATATGGTACCAAGAGACCCAGTACTTC. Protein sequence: CASTDRVRDIWYQETQYF.

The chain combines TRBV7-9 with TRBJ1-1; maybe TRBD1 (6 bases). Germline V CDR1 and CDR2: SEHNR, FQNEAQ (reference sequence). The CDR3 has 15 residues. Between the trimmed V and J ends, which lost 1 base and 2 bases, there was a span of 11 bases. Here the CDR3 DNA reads TGTGCCAGCAGCTTAGTCGGACAGCCTAACACTGAAGCTTTCTTT. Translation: CASSLVGQPNTEAFF.

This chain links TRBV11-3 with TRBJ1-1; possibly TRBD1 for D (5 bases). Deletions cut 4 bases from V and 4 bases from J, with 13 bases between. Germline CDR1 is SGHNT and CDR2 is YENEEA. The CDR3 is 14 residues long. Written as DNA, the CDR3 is TGTGCCAGCAGCTGGGGGAGGGGCGGCACTGAAGCTTTCTTT. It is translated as CASSWGRGGTEAFF.

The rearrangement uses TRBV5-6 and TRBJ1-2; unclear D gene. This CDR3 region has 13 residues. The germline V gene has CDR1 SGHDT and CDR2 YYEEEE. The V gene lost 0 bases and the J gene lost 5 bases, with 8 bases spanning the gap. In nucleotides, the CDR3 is TGTGCCAGCAGCTTGGTTTTCGCGTATGGCTACACCTTC. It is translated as CASSLVFAYGYTF.